Listed below are T cell receptor beta chains from one sample, sequenced in a study of T cell responses to AZD1222 COVID-19 vaccine. Here immunoSEQ multiplex PCR was the method, and the copy in TCRdb shows in-frame clones only, minus some. The table has around 99,000 clones, roughly nine tenths seen once. Sequencing was performed on peripheral blood, taken on day 0 of AZD1222 vaccination. Every receptor here comes from an adult in good health. CDR3s include the opening cysteine and the closing phenylalanine or tryptophan. D genes are given only for firm matches. Size values are once, few and many counts, or a class for expanded clones, and some rows have none.

size,J,V,D,DNA,CDR3
-,TRBJ1-3,TRBV28,-,TGTGCCAGCAGCTACAGTGCCTCTGGAAACACCATATATTTT,CASSYSASGNTIYF
-,TRBJ2-1,TRBV28,-,TGTGCCAGCAGTCCCCCTAGGGGCTACAATGAGCAGTTCTTC,CASSPPRGYNEQFF
-,TRBJ1-6,TRBV7-3,-,TGTGCCAGCAGAAGTGGGAGGACAAATTCACCCCTCCACTTT,CASRSGRTNSPLHF
few,TRBJ2-5,TRBV15,TRBD2,TGTGCCACCAGCAGGGGCGGGACTAGCGGGAGCCAAGAGACCCAGTACTTC,CATSRGGTSGSQETQYF
-,TRBJ2-7,TRBV29-1,TRBD1,TGCAGCGTTGCCGGACAGGTTGAGTCCTACGAGCAGTACTTC,CSVAGQVESYEQYF
-,TRBJ1-5,TRBV19,-,TGTGACTGCTTCAGGAGGTCTCAGCCCCAGCATTTT,CDCFRRSQPQHF
-,TRBJ2-7,TRBV19,-,TGTGCCAGTAGTATAAATGACGGGTACACCTACGAGCAGTACTTC,CASSINDGYTYEQYF
-,TRBJ1-1,TRBV3-1/TRBV3-2,-,TGTGCCAGCAGCCAAGGCGATGGCGGGGGCCGGACTGAAGCTTTCTTT,CASSQGDGGGRTEAFF
-,TRBJ2-1,TRBV28,TRBD1,TGTGCCGGATCCCCACAGGGGTTAGTCAATGAGCAGTTCTTC,CAGSPQGLVNEQFF
-,TRBJ2-6,TRBV7-2,-,TGTGCCAGCAGCTTAGTAACGGGGTTAGGGGCCAACGTCCTGACTTTC,CASSLVTGLGANVLTF
-,TRBJ2-1,TRBV10-3,-,TGTGCCATCAGTGAGTCAGGAGCCTCCTACAATGAGCAGTTCTTC,CAISESGASYNEQFF
-,TRBJ1-1,TRBV28,-,TGTGCCAGCAGTTTACACAGGGAGTTAGCTGAAGCTTTCTTT,CASSLHRELAEAFF
-,TRBJ1-4,TRBV30,-,TGTGCCTGGACGCCTGGGGCCGAAAAACTGTTTTTT,CAWTPGAEKLFF
once,TRBJ1-4,TRBV9,-,TGTGCCAGCAGCCCCCGATCAGACACTAATGAAAAACTGTTTTTT,CASSPRSDTNEKLFF
once,TRBJ2-7,TRBV12-3/TRBV12-4,-,TGTGCCAGCAGTTGGGCCTCGGCCGAGCAGTACTTC,CASSWASAEQYF
-,TRBJ2-7,TRBV27,-,TGTGCCAGCAGTTTATGGTCTAGCGCCAACACCTACGAGCAGTACTTC,CASSLWSSANTYEQYF
-,TRBJ1-2,TRBV14,-,TGTGCCAGCAGCCGGTTTGACTTGGGGCTGGGTGGCTACACCTTC,CASSRFDLGLGGYTF
-,TRBJ1-1,TRBV7-2,-,TGTGCCAGCAGCTTAGTGAGGAGTGGTGAAGCTTTCTTT,CASSLVRSGEAFF
-,TRBJ2-2,TRBV29-1,-,TGCAGCGGCCGTGGCGCCTCGAACACCGGGGAGCTGTTTTTT,CSGRGASNTGELFF
once,TRBJ1-1,TRBV3-1/TRBV3-2,-,TGTGCCAGCAGCCAGTTAACAGGAGAAGCTTTCTTT,CASSQLTGEAFF
-,TRBJ2-1,TRBV5-5,TRBD1,TGTGCCAGCAGCTTGAGGACAGGGTGGTCCTACAATGAGCAGTTCTTC,CASSLRTGWSYNEQFF
-,TRBJ1-2,TRBV30,-,TGTGCCTGGAACGGAGGCAGCCGTGAATATGGCTACACCTTC,CAWNGGSREYGYTF
-,TRBJ2-5,TRBV3-1/TRBV3-2,-,TGTGCCAGCAGCCGACTAGGAAAACAAGAGACCCAGTACTTC,CASSRLGKQETQYF
-,TRBJ2-2,TRBV19,-,TGTGCCAGTAGTGGGGACCGGTGGTCCGGGGAGCTGTTTTTT,CASSGDRWSGELFF
-,TRBJ1-2,TRBV5-4,TRBD1,TGTGCCAGCAGCTTGGCAGGGACAGGGAATTTCACCTTC,CASSLAGTGNFTF
-,TRBJ2-2,TRBV24-1,-,TGTGCCACCAGTGATAAAGGGAACACCGGGGAGCTGTTTTTT,CATSDKGNTGELFF
-,TRBJ1-4,TRBV4-3,-,TGCGCCAGCAGCCCAACCGTGGGGGAAAAACTGTTTTTT,CASSPTVGEKLFF
-,TRBJ2-3,TRBV4-1,-,TGCGCCAGCAGCCAAGTACGGCCCACAGATACGCAGTATTTT,CASSQVRPTDTQYF
-,TRBJ1-1,TRBV5-1,-,TGCGCCAGCAGCCTCGGGGGGAAGATGAACACTGAAGCTTTCTTT,CASSLGGKMNTEAFF
-,TRBJ2-7,TRBV28,-,TGTGCCAGCAGGGACTATACCTACGAGCAGTACTTC,CASRDYTYEQYF
-,TRBJ2-7,TRBV7-6,-,TGTGCCAGCAGCTTAGGGGGAACAGGGATCTACGAGCAGTACTTC,CASSLGGTGIYEQYF
-,TRBJ1-1,TRBV6-5,-,TGTGCCAGCAGTTATGGCACTGAAGCTTTCTTT,CASSYGTEAFF
few,TRBJ2-1,TRBV19,TRBD2,TGTGCCAGTAGTATACCGCTAGCGGGATCGTCAGAGCAGTTCTTC,CASSIPLAGSSEQFF
-,TRBJ2-1,TRBV6-4,TRBD2,TGTGCCAGCAGTGACCAAGCGGGAGACTACAATGAGCAGTTCTTC,CASSDQAGDYNEQFF
-,TRBJ2-7,TRBV5-6,TRBD1,TGTGCCAGCAACCGGGACAGCTACGAGCAGTACTTC,CASNRDSYEQYF
-,TRBJ2-1,TRBV5-1,TRBD2,TGCGCCAGCAGCTTCATCGGGAGGGCCGGTGAGCAGTTCTTC,CASSFIGRAGEQFF
-,TRBJ2-3,TRBV19,TRBD2,TGTGCCAGTAGCCGCGGGACTAGCGGGAACGCCTTTAGACTCACAGATACGCAGTATTTT,CASSRGTSGNAFRLTDTQYF
-,TRBJ2-7,TRBV11-3,TRBD1,TGTGCCAGCAGCGGTAGACAGGGGACCTACGAGCAGTACTTC,CASSGRQGTYEQYF
-,TRBJ2-1,TRBV4-2,-,TGTGCCAGCAGGGGTACGGACAATGAGCAGTTCTTC,CASRGTDNEQFF
-,TRBJ2-5,TRBV4-2,TRBD2,TGTGCCAGCAGCCAAGGTCCGGCGGGAGGGCCGGTGACCCAGTACTTC,CASSQGPAGGPVTQYF
-,TRBJ1-5,TRBV10-3,-,TGTGCCATCAGTGAGCAGGAGGCAAATCAGCCCCAGCATTTT,CAISEQEANQPQHF
-,TRBJ1-4,TRBV27,TRBD1,TGTGCCAGCACTGGGACAGGGGGCTTAGGGGAAAAACTGTTTTTT,CASTGTGGLGEKLFF